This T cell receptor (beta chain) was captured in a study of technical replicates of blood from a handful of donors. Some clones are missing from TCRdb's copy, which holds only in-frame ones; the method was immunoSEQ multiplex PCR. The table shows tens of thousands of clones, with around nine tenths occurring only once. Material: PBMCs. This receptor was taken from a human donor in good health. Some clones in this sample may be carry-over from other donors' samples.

CDR3 DNA: TGTGCCAGTAGTACGACTTCCTCCTACAATGAGCAGTTCTTC. It translates to CASSTTSSYNEQFF. The chain uses TRBV19 and TRBJ2-1; D unclear. Trimming took off 4 bases at V and 0 bases at J, with 7 bases between the two ends. The CDR3 loop spans 14 amino acids. Germline CDR1 LNHDA, CDR2 SQIVND (reference sequence).